This T cell receptor (beta chain) was recorded in a study of blood T cell repertoires in COVID-19. Assay used: immunoSEQ multiplex PCR; TCRdb lists only in-frame clones, some missing. The sample shows more than 200,000 clones, roughly four fifths of them seen only once. This sequence originates from a man older than 75 with acute or convalescent COVID-19. The sequencing input was peripheral blood.

CDR3 sequence (DNA): TGTGCCAGCAGCCAAGCCGGCCTAGCGGGAAAAGAGACCCAGTACTTC. Translation: CASSQAGLAGKETQYF. The chain recombines TRBV4-2 with TRBJ2-5; TRBD2 matches at 9 bases. Per the germline V gene, CDR1 is LGHNA and CDR2 is YNFKEQ. The V gene end was trimmed by 1 base and the J gene end by 3 bases; junction bases not matched to a gene: 6. The CDR3 covers 16 residues.